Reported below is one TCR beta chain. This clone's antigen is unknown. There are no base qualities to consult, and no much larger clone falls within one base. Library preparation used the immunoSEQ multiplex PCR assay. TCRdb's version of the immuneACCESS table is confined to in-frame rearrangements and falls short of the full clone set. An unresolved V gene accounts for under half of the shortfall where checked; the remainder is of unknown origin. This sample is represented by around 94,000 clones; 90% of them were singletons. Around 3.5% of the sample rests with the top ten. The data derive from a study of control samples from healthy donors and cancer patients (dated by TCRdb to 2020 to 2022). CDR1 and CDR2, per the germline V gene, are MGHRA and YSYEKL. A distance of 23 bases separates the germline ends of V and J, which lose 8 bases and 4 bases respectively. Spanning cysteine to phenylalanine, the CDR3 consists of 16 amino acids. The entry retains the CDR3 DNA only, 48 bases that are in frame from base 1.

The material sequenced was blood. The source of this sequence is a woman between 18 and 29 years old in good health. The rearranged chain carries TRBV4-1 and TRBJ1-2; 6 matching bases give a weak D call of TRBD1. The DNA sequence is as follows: TGCGCCAGCGCCCGCCCCGCCGCAGGGGTCTTCTATGGCTACACCTTC. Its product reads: CASARPAAGVFYGYTF.